Presented here are 5 T cell receptor beta chains from one specimen sequenced in a study of prognosis after radiotherapy for stage I lung cancer. By two-round multiplex PCR, the TCR beta CDR3 was amplified from genomic DNA. TRBV and TRBJ genes each had their own specific primers in first-round PCR. Each CDR3 protein gets one entry after TCRdb re-called the multiplex PCR reads with MiXCR. The sample records about 13,000 distinct CDR3 sequences, 40% to 55% being singletons. Here the sequenced sample was PBMCs, taken before or after stereotactic body radiation therapy (not recorded which). These receptors were taken from a donor of 50 years or more with non-small cell lung cancer.

The table lists this clonotype with many counts. The chain couples TRBV2 to TRBJ2-5; the match to TRBD1 covers 9 bases. The germline CDR1 and CDR2 sequences are SNHLY and FYNNEI. J lost 4 bases, V lost 5 bases, and 8 bases had no gene match. The CDR3 consists of 15 residues. Here the CDR3 reads CASSRDRDRGETQYF. The CDR3 nucleotides are TGTGCCAGCAGTCGGGACAGGGATAGGGGAGAGACCCAGTACTTC.

With respect to this clonotype: The junction and the germline gene differ at one end; a read error may be behind it. V and J are TRBV7-2 and TRBJ1-1; D is unclear. The CDR3 is made up of 16 amino acids. The V gene's germline CDR1 is SGHTA and CDR2 FQGNSA. CDR3 amino acids: CAISPNGVGRDTEAFF. In nucleotides, the CDR3 is TGTGCCATCAGCCCAAACGGGGTGGGGAGGGACACTGAAGCTTTCTTT.

As for this clonotype: The junction and the germline gene differ at one end; a read error may be behind it. This sequence joins TRBV7-9 and TRBJ2-1, with D tentatively TRBD2 (5 bases). The CDR3 consists of 14 residues. Germline V gene data show CDR1 as SEHNR and CDR2 as FQNEAQ (reference sequence). CDR3 DNA: TGTACCAGCAGCGGCTCAGTGACTCCACTTGAGCAGTTCTTC. It translates to CTSSGSVTPLEQFF.

The V and J genes are TRBV6-1 and TRBJ2-5, with D perhaps given as TRBD1 or TRBD2 (5 bases each). Germline loops: CDR1 MNHNS, CDR2 SASEGT. The CDR3 consists of 13 residues. Between the trimmed V and J ends, which lost 7 bases and 3 bases, there was a span of 12 bases. CDR3 loop: CASKRVREETQYF. CDR3 nucleotide sequence: TGTGCCAGCAAGAGGGTCAGGGAAGAGACCCAGTACTTC.

This clonotype was found many times. The V and J genes are TRBV9 and TRBJ1-2; TRBD1 matches at 7 bases. The germline CDR1 and CDR2 sequences are SGDLS and YYNGEE. The V and J ends lost 3 bases and 5 bases, in that order; junction bases with no gene match: 10. The CDR3 extends over 15 amino acids. The DNA of the CDR3 is TGTGCCAGCAGCGGCCTGACAGGGACCCGGTATGGCTACACCTTC. Protein product: CASSGLTGTRYGYTF. Combining the CDR3 with reference TRBV9 and TRBJ1-2 gives the whole variable domain DSGVTQTPKHLITATGQRVTLRCSPRSGDLSVYWYQQSLDQGLQFLIQYYNGEERAKGNILERFSAQQFPDLHSELNLSSLELGDSALYFCASSGLTGTRYGYTFGSGTRLTVV.